This entry concerns a single T cell receptor (beta chain). Its specificity is unknown. At one end the junction does not follow the germline gene, possibly because of a read error. The data stem from a study of Ad26.COV2.S vaccination and SARS-CoV-2 variants. TCRdb keeps only in-frame clones here, not all; method: immunoSEQ multiplex PCR. Among about 480,000 clones listed, around 90% were seen once. Study observations and caveats: In vaccinated individuals, spike-specific CD8+ and CD4+ T cell responses reportedly displayed substantial breadth.

The germline gives CDR1 MNHNS, CDR2 SASEGT. The CDR3 contains 14 residues. Treatment in this sample: around 19 received Ad26.COV2.S at low or high dose, single or two shots; about five received placebo; per-sample allocation not given. Repertoires come from day 63 after the first vaccine or placebo injection. Specimen: peripheral blood, collected in a trial of Ad26.COV2.S vaccine versus placebo. The chain recombines TRBV6-1 with TRBJ1-5, with D possibly matching TRBD1 (5 bases). The clonotype comes from a person aged 18-60 years who received the Ad26.COV2.S COVID-19 vaccine or a placebo. The chain's CDR3 is CASREGANNQPQHF. The CDR3 DNA follows: TGTGCCAGCAGAGAAGGGGCCAACAATCAGCCCCAGCATTTT.